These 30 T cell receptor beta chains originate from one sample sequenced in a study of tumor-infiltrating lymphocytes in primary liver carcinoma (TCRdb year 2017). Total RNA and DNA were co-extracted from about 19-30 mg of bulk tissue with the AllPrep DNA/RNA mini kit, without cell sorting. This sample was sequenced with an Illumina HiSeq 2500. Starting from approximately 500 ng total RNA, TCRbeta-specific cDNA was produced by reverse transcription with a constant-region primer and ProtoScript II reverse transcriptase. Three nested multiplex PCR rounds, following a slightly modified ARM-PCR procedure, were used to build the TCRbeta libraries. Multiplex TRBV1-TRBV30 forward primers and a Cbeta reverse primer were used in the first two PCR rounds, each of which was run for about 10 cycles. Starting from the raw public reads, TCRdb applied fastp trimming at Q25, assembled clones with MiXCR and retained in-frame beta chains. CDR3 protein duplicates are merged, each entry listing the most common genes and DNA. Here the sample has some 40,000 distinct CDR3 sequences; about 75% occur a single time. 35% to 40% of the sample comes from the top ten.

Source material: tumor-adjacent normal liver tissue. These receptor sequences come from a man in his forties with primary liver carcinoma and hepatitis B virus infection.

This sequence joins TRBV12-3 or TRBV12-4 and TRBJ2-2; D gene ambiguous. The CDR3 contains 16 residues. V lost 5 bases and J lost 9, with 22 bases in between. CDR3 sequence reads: CASSGRVVGYTRELFF. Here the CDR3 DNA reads TGTGCCAGCAGTGGCCGCGTAGTGGGATATACCCGGGAGCTGTTTTTT.

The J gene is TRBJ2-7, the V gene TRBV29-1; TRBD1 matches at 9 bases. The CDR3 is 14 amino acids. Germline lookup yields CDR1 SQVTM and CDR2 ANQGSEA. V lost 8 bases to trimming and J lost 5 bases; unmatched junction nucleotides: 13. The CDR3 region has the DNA TGCAGCATGTCCGTGGGACAGGGAGCCCACGAGCAGTACTTC. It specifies CSMSVGQGAHEQYF.

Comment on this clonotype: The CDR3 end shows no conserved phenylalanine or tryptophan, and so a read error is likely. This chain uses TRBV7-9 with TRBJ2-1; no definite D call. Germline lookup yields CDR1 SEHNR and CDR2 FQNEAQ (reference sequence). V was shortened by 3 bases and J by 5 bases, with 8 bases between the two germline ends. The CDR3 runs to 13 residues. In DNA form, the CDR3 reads TGTGCCAGCAGCTTTGCCCCCGACAATGAGCAGTTCGTC. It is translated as CASSFAPDNEQFV.

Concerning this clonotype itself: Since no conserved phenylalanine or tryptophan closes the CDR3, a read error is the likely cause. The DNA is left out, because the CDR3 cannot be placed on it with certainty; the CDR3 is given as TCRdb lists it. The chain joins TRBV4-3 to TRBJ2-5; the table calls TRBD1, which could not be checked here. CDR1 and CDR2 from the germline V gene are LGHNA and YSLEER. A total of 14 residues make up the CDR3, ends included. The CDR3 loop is CASSQNWGGETEYY.

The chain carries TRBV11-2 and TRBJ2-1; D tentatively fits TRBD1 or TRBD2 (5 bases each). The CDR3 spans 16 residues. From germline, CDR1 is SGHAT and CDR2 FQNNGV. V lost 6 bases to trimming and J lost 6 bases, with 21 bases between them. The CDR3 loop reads CASSYPGTSSSNEQFF. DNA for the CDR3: TGTGCCAGCAGTTACCCCGGGACCAGCAGTAGCAATGAGCAGTTCTTC.

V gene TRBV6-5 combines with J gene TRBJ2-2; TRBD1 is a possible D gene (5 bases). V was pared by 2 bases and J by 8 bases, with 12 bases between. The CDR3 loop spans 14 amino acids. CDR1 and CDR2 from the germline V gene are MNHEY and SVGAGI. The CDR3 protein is CASSYMADNGELFF. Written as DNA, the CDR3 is TGTGCCAGCAGTTACATGGCGGACAATGGGGAGCTGTTTTTT.

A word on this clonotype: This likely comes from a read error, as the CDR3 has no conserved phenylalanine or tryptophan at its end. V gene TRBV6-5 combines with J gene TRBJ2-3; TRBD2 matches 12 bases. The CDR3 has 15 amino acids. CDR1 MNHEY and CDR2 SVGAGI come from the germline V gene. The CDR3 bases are TGTTCCACCAACCCAGGACTAGCGGGAACAGATACGCAGTATCTC. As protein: CSTNPGLAGTDTQYL.

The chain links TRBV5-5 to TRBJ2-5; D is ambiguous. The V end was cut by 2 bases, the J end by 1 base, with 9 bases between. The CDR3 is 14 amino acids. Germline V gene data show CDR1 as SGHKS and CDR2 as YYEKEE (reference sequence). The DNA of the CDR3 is TGTGCCAGCAGCTTCTCTATAACCCAAGAGACCCAGTACTTC. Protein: CASSFSITQETQYF.

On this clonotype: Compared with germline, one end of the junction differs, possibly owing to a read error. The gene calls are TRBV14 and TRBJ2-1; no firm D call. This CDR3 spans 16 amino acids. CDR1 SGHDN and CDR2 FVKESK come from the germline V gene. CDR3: CASSAAAGWVNNEQSF. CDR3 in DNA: TGTGCCAGCAGTGCCGCAGCTGGATGGGTAAACAATGAGCAGTCCTTC. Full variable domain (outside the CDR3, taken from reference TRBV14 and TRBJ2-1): EAGVTQFPSHSVIEKGQTVTLRCDPISGHDNLYWYRRVMGKEIKFLLHFVKESKQDESGMPNNRFLAERTGGTYSTLKVQPAELEDSGVYFCASSAAAGWVNNEQSFGPGTRLTVL.

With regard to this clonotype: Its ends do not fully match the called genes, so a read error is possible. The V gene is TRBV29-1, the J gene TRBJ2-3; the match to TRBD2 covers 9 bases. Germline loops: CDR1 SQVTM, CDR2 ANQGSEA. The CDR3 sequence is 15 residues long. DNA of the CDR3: TGCAGCGTGGGGATTAGCGGGAGCGGGGGAGATACGCAGTGTTTT. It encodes CSVGISGSGGDTQCF.

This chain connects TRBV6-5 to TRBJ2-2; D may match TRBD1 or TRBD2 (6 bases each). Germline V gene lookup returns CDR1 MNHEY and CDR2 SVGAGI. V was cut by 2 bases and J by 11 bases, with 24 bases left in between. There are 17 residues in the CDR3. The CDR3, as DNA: TGTGCCAGCAGTTACCCGAGGGGGGTTGGTGGGACCAGTGAGCTGTTTTTT. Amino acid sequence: CASSYPRGVGGTSELFF.

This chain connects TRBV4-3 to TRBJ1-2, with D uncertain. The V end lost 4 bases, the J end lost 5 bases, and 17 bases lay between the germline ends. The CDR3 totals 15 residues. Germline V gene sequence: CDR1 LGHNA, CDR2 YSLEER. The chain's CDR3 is CASSLDKGKKYGYTF. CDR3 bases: TGCGCCAGCAGCCTCGACAAGGGAAAGAAGTATGGCTACACCTTC.

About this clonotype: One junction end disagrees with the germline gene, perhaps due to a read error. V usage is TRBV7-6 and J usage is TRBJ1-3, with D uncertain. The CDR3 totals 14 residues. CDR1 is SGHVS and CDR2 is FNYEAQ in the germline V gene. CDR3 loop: CASSLFGAGNTIYF. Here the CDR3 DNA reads TGCGCCAGCAGCTTATTCGGAGCTGGAAACACCATATATTTT.

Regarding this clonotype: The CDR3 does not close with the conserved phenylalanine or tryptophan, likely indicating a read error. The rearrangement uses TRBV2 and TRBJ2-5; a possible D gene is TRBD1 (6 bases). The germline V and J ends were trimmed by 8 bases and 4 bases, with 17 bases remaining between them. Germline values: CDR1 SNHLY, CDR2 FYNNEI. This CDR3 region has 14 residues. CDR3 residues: CASVQGHRRETQYS. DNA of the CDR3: TGTGCCAGCGTCCAGGGACACCGACGAGAGACCCAGTACTCC.

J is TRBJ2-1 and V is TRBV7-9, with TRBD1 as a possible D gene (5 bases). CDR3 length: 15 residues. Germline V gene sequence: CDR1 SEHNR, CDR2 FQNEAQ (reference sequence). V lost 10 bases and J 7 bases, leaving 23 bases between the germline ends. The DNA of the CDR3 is TGTGCCAACACTGACAGTTTATCCGAAAAAAATGAGCAGTTCTTC. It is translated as CANTDSLSEKNEQFF.

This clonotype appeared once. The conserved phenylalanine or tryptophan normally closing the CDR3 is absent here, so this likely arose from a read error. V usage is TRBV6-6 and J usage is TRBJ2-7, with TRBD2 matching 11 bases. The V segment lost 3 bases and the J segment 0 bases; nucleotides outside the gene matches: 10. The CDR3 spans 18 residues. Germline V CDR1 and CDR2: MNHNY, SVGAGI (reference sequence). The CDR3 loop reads CASSYSGLAGLSSYEQYL. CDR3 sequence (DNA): TGTGCCAGCAGTTATTCCGGACTAGCGGGCTTAAGCTCCTACGAGCAGTACCTC.

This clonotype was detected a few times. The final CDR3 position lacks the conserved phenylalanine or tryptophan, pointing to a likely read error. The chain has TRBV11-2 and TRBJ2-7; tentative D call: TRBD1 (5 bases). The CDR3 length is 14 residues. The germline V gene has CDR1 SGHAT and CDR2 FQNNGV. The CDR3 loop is CASSSNRNPYKQYL. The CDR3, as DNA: TGTGCCAGCAGCTCTAACAGGAACCCCTACAAGCAGTACTTA.

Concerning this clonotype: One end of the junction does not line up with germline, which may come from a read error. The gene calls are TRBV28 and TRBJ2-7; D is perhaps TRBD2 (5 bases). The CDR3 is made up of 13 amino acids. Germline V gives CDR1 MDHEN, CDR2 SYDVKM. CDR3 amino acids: CVSRPDGTYEQYF. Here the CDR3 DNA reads TGTGTCAGCAGACCTGACGGGACCTACGAGCAGTACTTC.

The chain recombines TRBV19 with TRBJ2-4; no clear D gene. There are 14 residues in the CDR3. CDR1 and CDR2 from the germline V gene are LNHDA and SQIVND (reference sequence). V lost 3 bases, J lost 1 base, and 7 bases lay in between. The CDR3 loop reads CASSIAAAKNIQYF. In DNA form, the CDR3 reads TGTGCCAGTAGTATTGCAGCTGCCAAAAACATTCAGTACTTC. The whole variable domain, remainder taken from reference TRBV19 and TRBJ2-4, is DGGITQSPKYLFRKEGQNVTLSCEQNLNHDAMYWYRQDPGQGLRLIYYSQIVNDFQKGDIAEGYSVSREKKESFPLTVTSAQKNPTAFYLCASSIAAAKNIQYFGAGTRLSVL.

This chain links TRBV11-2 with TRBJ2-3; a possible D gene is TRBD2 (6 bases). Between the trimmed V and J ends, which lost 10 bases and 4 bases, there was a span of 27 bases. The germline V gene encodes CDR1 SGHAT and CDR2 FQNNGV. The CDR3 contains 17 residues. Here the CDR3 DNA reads TGTGCCATCACCGCCCAGGTTTCTAGCGAGAGCTCAGATACGCAGTATTTT. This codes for CAITAQVSSESSDTQYF.

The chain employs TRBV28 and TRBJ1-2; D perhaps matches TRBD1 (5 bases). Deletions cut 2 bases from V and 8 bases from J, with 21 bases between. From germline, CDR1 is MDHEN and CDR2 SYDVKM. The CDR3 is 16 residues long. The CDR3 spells CASSLVRGVKILGYTF. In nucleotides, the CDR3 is TGTGCCAGCAGTTTAGTGAGGGGTGTCAAGATCCTCGGCTACACCTTC.

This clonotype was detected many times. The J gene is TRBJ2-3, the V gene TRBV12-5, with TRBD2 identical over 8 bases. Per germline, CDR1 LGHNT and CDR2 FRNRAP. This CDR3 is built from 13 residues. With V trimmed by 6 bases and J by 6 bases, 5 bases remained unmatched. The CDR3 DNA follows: TGTGCTAGTGGGTTAGCGGGGCGGGATACGCAGTATTTT. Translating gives CASGLAGRDTQYF.

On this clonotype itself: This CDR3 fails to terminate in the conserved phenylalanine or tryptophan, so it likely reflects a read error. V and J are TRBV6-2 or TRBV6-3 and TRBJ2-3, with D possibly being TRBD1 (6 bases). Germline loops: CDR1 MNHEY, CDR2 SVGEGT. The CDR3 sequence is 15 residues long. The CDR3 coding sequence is TGTGCCAGCAGCCGATCCCCGGACAGCACAGGTACGCAGTATCTT. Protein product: CASSRSPDSTGTQYL.

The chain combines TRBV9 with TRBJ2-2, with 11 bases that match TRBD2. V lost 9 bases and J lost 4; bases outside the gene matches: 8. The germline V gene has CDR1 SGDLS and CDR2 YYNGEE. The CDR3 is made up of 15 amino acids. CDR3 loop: CANRPTSGSTGELFF. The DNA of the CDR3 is TGTGCCAACAGGCCTACTAGCGGGAGCACCGGGGAGCTGTTTTTT.

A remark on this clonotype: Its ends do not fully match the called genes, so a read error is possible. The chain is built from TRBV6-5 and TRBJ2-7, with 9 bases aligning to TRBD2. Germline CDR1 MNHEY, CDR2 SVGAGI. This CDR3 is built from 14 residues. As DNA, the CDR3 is TGTGCCAACAGTTACGGGCGGGAGGGGAACGAGCATTACTTC. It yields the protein CANSYGREGNEHYF.

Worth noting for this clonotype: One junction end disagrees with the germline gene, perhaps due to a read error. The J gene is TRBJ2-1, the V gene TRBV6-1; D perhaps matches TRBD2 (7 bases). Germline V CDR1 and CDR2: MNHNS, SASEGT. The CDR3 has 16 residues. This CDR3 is CVSTLNWGGHGDEQFF. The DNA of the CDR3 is TGTGTCAGCACACTCAATTGGGGGGGGCACGGCGATGAGCAGTTCTTC.

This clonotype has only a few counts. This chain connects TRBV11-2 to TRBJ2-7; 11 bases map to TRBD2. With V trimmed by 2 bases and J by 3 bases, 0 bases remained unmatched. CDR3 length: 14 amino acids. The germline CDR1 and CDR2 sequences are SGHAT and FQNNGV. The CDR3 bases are TGTGCCAGCAGCTTACTAGCGGGAGGCTACGAGCAGTACTTC. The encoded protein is CASSLLAGGYEQYF.

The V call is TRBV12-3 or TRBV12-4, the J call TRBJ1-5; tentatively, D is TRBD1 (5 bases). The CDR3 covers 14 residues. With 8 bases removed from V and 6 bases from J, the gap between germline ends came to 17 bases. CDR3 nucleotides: TGTGCCAGCTCCGGGCAGGGTGCGGTTCAGCCCCAGCATTTT. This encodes CASSGQGAVQPQHF.

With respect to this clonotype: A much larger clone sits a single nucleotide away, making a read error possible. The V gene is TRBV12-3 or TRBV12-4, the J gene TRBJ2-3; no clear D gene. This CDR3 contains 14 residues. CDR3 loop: CASSLAQATDTKYF. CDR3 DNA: TGTGCCAGCAGTTTAGCCCAGGCCACAGATACGAAGTATTTT.

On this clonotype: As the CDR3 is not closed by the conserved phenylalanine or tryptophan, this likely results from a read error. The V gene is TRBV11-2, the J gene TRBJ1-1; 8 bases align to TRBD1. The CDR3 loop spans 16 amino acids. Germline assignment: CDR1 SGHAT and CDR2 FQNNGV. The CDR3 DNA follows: TGTGTCAGCAGCTTAAATCGGACAGGGATTGACACTGAAGCTTTCCTT. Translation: CVSSLNRTGIDTEAFL.